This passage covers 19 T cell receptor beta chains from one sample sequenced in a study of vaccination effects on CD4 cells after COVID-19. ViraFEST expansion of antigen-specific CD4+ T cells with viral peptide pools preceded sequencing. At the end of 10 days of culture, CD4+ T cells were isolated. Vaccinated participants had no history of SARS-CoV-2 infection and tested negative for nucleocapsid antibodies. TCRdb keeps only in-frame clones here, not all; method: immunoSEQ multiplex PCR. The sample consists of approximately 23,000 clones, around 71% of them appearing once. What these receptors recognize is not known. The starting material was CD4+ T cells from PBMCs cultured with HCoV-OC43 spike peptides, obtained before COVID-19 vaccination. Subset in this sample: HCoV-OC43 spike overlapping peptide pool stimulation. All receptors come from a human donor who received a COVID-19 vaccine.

The CDR3 sequence: CASSFPRDRARDNEQFF. DNA for the CDR3: TGTGCCAGCAGTTTCCCTCGGGACCGGGCGCGCGACAATGAGCAGTTCTTC. V gene TRBV28 combines with J gene TRBJ2-1, with D perhaps being TRBD1 or TRBD2 (5 bases each). V lost 3 bases, J lost 5 bases, and 20 bases lay in between. Germline loops: CDR1 MDHEN, CDR2 SYDVKM. This CDR3 has 17 amino acids.

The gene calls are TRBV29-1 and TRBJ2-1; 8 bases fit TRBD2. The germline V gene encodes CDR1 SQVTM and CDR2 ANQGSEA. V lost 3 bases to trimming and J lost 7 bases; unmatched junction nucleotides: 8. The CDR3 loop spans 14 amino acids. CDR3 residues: CSVERGRGRNEQFF. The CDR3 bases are TGCAGCGTTGAGAGGGGACGCGGGAGGAATGAGCAGTTCTTC.

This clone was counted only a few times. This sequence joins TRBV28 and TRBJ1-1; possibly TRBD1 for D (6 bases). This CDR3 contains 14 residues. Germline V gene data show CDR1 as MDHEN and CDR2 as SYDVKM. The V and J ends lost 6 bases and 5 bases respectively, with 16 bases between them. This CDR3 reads CASRGAQGLTEAFF. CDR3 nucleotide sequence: TGTGCCAGCAGGGGGGCGCAGGGTCTTACTGAAGCTTTCTTT.

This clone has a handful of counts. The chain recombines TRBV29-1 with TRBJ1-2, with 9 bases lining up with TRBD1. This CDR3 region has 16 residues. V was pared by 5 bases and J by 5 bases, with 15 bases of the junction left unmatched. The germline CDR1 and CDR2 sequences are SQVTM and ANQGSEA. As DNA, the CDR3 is TGCAGCGTTCATCCCACAGGGGGCCCCTCGGGGTATGGCTACACCTTC. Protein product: CSVHPTGGPSGYGYTF.

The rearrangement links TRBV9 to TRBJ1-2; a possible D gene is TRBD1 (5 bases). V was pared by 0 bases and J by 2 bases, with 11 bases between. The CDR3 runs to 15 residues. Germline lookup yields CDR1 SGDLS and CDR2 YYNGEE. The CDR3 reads CASSVASGGNYGYTF. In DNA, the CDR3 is TGTGCCAGCAGCGTAGCTTCCGGGGGAAACTATGGCTACACCTTC.

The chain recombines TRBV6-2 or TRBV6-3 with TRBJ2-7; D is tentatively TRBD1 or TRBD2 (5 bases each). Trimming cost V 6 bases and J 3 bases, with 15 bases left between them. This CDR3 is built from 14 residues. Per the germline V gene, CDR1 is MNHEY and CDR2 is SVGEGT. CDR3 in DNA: TGTGCCAGCAGCAGGGACGCTTTGGTCTACGAGCAGTACTTC. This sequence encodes CASSRDALVYEQYF.

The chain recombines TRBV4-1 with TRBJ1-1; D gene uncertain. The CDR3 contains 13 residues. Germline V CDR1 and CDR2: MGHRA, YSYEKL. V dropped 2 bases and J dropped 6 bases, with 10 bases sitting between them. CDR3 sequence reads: CASSQTYPAEAFF. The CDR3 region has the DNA TGCGCCAGCAGCCAAACATATCCCGCTGAAGCTTTCTTT.

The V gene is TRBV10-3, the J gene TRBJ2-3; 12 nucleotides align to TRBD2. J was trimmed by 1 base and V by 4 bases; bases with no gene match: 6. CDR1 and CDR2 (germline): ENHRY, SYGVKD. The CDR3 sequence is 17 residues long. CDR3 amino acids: CAISGLLAGGRTDTQYF. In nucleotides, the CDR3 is TGTGCCATCAGTGGTTTACTAGCGGGAGGACGCACAGATACGCAGTATTTT.

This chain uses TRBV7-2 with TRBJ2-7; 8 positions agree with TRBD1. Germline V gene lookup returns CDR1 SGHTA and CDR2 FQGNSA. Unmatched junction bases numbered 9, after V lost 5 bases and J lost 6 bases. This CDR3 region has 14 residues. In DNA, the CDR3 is TGTGCCAGCAGCCCTGACAGGGGTAGACTCGAGCAGTACTTC. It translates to CASSPDRGRLEQYF.

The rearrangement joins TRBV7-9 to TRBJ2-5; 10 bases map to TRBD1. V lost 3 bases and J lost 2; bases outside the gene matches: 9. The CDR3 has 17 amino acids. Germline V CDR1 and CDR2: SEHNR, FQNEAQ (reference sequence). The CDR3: CASSLTGGNGEQETQYF. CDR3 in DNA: TGTGCCAGCAGCTTGACAGGGGGCAATGGGGAACAAGAGACCCAGTACTTC.

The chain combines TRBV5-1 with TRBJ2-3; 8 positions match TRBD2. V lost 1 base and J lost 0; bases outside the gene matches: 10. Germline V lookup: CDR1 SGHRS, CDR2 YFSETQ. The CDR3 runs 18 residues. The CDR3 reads CASSLFVVSGVSTDTQYF. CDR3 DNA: TGCGCCAGCAGCTTGTTTGTCGTTAGCGGGGTGAGCACAGATACGCAGTATTTT.

CDR3 region: CASSPRRGSYNEQFF. DNA of the CDR3: TGTGCCAGCAGCCCCCGCAGGGGCTCCTACAATGAGCAGTTCTTC. This rearrangement joins TRBV9 to TRBJ2-1; D may be TRBD1 (6 bases). Deletions cut 4 bases from V and 0 bases from J, with 11 bases between. The CDR3 runs 15 residues. Germline V lookup: CDR1 SGDLS, CDR2 YYNGEE. Complete variable domain (other parts from reference TRBV9 and TRBJ2-1): DSGVTQTPKHLITATGQRVTLRCSPRSGDLSVYWYQQSLDQGLQFLIQYYNGEERAKGNILERFSAQQFPDLHSELNLSSLELGDSALYFCASSPRRGSYNEQFFGPGTRLTVL.

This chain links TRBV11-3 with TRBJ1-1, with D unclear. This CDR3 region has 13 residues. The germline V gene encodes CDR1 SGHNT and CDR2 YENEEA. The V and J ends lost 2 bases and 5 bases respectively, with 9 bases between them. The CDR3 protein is CASSLWGTTEAFF. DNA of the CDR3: TGTGCCAGCAGCTTATGGGGAACAACTGAAGCTTTCTTT.

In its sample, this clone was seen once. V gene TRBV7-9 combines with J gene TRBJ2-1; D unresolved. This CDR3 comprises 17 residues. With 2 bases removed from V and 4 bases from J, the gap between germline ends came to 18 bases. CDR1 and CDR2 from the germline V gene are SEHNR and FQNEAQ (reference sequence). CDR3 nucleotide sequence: TGTGCCAGCAGCTTACACCAACTTTGGTGGGCTTACAATGAGCAGTTCTTC. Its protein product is CASSLHQLWWAYNEQFF.

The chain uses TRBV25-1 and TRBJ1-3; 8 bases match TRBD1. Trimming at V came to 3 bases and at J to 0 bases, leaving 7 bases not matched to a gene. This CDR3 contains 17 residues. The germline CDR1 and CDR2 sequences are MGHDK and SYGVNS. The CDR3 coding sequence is TGTGCCAGCAGTGATAGGCAGGGGGCCAACTCTGGAAACACCATATATTTT. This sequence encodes CASSDRQGANSGNTIYF.

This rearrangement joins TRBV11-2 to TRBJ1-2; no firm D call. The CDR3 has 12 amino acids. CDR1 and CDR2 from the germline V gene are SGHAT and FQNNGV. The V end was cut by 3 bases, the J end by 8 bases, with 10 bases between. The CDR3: CASSFDVGGYTF. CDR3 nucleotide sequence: TGTGCCAGCAGCTTCGACGTGGGCGGCTACACCTTC.

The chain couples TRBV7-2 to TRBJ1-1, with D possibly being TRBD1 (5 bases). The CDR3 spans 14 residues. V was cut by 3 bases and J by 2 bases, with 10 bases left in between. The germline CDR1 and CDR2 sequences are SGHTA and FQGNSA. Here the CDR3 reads CASSFDRQNTEAFF. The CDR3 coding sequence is TGTGCCAGCAGCTTTGACAGACAAAACACTGAAGCTTTCTTT.

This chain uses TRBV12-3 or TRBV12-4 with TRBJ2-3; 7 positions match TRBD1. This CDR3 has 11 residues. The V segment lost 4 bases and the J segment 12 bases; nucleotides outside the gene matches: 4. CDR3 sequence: CASSSDRTQYF. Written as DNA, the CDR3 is TGTGCCAGCAGTTCGGACAGGACCCAGTATTTT.

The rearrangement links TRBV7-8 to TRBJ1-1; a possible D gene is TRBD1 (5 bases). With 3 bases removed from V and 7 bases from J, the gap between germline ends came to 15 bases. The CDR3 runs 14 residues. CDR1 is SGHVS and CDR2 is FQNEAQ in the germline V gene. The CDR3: CASSFFVEQGEAFF. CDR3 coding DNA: TGTGCCAGCAGCTTTTTTGTAGAGCAGGGTGAAGCTTTCTTT.